This paragraph covers one TCR beta chain sequence. Its antigen is unknown. Profiled with immunoSEQ multiplex PCR; TCRdb holds only in-frame clones, not every one. Of approximately 28,000 clones listed, just under 95% are singletons. The record originates from a study of graft-versus-host responses after intestinal transplantation. Study-level information: Multivisceral, liver-intestinal, or isolated intestinal transplants were received by the recipients. Every transplant recipient was induced with anti-thymocyte globulin, then maintained on tacrolimus and steroids for around 3 years.

This CDR3 contains 19 residues. Trimming cost V 1 base and J 5 bases; bases outside gene matches: 11. Germline V gene sequence: CDR1 SGHVS, CDR2 FQNEAQ. Study-wide points: Association was observed between peak circulating GvH clone levels and early post-transplant HvG declines. Researchers found GvH clones in recipient marrow, and some showed up first in ileum or blood.

Sequencing used PBMCs, obtained 66 days after intestinal transplant. This chain uses TRBV7-8 with TRBJ2-2, with 12 bases identical to TRBD1. This TCR derives from a human patient who received an intestinal transplant, so some T cells may come from the graft donor. In DNA, the CDR3 is TGTGCCAGCAGCTTAGGTTCGGGACAGGGGGCTAGGCGGACCGGGGAGCTGTTTTTT. Translating it yields CASSLGSGQGARRTGELFF.